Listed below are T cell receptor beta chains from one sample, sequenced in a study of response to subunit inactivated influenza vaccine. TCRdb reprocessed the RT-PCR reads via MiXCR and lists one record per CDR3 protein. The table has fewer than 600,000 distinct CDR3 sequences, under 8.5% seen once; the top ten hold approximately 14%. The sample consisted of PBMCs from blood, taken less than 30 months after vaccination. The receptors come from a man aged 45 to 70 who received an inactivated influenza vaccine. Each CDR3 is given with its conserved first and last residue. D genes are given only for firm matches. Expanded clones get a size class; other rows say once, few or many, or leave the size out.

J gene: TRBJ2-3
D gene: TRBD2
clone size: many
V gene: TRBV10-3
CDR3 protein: CAISGLAGVSTDTQYF
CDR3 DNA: TGTGCCATCAGTGGACTAGCGGGAGTTAGCACAGATACGCAGTATTTT

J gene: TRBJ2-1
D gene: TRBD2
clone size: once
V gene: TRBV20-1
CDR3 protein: CSASLAGGPRNEQFF
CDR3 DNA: TGCAGTGCTAGCCTAGCGGGAGGGCCGAGGAATGAGCAGTTCTTC

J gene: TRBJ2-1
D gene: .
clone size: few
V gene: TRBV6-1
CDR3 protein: CASSGGVGGDEQFF
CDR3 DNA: TGTGCCAGCAGTGGCGGGGTAGGGGGCGATGAGCAGTTCTTC

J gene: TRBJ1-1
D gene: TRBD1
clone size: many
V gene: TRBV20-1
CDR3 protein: CSARDRGMGAFF
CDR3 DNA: TGCAGTGCTAGGGACAGGGGTATGGGAGCTTTCTTT

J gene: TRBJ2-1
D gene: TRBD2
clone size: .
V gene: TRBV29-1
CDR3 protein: CSVKDAGTKTISSYNEQFF
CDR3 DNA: TGCAGCGTTAAAGATGCCGGGACTAAAACGATCAGCAGCTACAATGAGCAGTTCTTC

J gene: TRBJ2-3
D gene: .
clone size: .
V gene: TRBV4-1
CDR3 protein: CASSQVGLSPDTQYF
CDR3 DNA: TGCGCCAGCAGCCAAGTGGGGCTAAGCCCAGATACGCAGTATTTT

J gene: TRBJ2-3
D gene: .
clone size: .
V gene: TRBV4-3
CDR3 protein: CASSQERSTDTQYF
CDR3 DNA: TGCGCCAGCAGCCAAGAACGGAGCACAGATACGCAGTATTTT

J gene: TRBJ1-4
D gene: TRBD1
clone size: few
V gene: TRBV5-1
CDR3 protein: CASKELRDRDEKLFF
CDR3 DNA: TGCGCCAGCAAAGAGTTACGGGACAGGGATGAAAAACTGTTTTTT

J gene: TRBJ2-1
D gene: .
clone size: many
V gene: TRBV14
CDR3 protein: CASSRNAGGPRSYNEQFF
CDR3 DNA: TGTGCCAGCAGCCGGAACGCTGGGGGGCCAAGGTCCTACAATGAGCAGTTCTTC

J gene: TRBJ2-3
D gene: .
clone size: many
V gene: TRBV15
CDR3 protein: CATSREGSFEGSTDTQYF
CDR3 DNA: TGTGCCACCAGCAGAGAAGGCAGTTTCGAAGGTAGCACAGATACGCAGTATTTT

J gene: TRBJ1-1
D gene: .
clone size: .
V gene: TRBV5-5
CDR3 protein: CASRSGTPTTEAFF
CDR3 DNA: TGTGCCAGTCGTTCCGGCACCCCGACGACTGAAGCTTTCTTT

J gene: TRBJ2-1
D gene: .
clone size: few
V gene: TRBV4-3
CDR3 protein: CASSQGRVEEQFF
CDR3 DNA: TGCGCCAGCAGCCAGGGCCGAGTAGAGGAGCAGTTCTTC

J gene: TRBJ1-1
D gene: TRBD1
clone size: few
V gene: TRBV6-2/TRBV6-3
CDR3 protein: CASSYLGQSVEAFF
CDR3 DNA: TGTGCCAGCAGTTACTTGGGACAGAGTGTTGAAGCTTTCTTT

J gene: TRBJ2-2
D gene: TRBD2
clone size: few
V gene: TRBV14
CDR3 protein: CASSPTWGGTGELFF
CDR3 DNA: TGTGCCAGCAGCCCGACATGGGGGGGCACCGGGGAGCTGTTTTTT